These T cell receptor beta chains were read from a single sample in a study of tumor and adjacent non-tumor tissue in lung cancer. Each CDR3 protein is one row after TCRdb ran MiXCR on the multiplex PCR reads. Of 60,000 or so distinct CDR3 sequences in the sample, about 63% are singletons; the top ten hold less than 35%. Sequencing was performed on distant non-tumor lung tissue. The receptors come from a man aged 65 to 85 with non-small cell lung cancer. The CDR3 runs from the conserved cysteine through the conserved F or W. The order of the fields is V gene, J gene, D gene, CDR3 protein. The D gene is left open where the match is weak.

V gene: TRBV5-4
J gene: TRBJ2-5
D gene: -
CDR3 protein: CASSSDMGETQYF

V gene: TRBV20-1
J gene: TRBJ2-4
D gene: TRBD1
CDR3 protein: CSVKTSGTGFTKNIQYF

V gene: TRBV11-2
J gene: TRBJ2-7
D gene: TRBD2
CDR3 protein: CISSLRGGSYDQYF

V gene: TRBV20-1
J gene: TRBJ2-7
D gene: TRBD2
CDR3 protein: CSTMASGSRYEQYF

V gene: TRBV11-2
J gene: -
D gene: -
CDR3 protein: CACSFSQNQPQYF

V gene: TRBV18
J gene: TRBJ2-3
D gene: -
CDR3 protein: CASSLGDMQYF

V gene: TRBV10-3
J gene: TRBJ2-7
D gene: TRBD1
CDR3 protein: CAISESGQGMNEQYF

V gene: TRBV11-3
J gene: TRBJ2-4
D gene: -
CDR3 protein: CASSMNRGNSKNFQYF

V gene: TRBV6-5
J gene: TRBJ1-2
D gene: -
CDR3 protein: CASSYDSRGSYGYTF

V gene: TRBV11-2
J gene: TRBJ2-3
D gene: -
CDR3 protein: CASSLVLAEQYF

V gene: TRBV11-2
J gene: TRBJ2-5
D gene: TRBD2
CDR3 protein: CASSLGSLGGVQETQHF

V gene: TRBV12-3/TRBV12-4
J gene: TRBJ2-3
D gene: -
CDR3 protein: CAVSTTPAQYF

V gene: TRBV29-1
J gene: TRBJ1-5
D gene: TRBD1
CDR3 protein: CSVDIGTGGSINQPHHF

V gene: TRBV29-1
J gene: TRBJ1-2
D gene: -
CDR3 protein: CSALLGGHYGYTF

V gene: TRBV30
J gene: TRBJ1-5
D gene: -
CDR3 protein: CAWSVGSNQPQHF

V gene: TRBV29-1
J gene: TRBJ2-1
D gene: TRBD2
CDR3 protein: CSVSSGGDGNEQFF

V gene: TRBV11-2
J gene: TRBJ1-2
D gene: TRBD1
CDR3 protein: CASSTAQGAWGYTF

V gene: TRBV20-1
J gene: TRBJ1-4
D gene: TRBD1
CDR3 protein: CSARRSRQGVIEKLFF

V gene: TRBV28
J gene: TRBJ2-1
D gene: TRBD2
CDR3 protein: CASSSGGDSYNEQLF

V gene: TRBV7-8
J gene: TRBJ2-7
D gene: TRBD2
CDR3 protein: CANSSPGLAYEQYF

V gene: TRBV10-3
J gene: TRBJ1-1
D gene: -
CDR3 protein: CAISVILGDVDTEAFF

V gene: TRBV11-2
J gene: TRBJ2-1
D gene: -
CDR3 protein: CTSSLVAGFTYNEQFF

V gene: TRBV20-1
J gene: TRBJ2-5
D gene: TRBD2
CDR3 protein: CSARDRTSGQETQYF

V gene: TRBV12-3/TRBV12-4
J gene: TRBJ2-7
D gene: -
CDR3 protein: CVSIFWHLISYEHYF

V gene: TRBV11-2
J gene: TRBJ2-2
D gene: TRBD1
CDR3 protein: CVNSPQGTGELVF

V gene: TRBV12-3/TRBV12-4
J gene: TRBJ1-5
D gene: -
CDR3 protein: CASSLKDSNRPQHF

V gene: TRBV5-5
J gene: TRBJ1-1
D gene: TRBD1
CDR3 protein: CASSSRQGALNTEASF

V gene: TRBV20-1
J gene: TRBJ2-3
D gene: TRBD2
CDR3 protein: CSALAGETETQYF

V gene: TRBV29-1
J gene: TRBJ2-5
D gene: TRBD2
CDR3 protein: CSVAREATQYF

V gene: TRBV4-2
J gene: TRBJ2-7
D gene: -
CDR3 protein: CASSQDHQGGNYEQYF

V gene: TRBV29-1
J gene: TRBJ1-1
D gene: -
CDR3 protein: CSVESGGTEAFF

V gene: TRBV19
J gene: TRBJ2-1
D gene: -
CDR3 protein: CASSENEQFF

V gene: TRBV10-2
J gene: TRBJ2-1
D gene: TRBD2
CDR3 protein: CASSVTGGNYNDQFF

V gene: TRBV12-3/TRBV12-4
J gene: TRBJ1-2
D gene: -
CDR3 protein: CAVALTNSGCTF

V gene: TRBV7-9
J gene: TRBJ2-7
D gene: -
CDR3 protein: CASSQGLTGAHEQYF

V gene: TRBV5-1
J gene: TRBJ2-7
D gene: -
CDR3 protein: CASSRDTKTYEQYF

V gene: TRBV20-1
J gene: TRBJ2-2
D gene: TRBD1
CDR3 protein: CSAEPGQGNIGELFF

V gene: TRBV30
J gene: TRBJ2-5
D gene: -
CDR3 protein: CAWSVEAQETQYF

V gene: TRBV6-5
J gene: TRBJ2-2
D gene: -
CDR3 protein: CASSRIRGTATGVLFF

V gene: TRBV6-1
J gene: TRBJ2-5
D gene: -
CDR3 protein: CASKMGETQYF

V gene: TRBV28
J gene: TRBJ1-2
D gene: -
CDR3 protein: CASSSQGFYGYTF

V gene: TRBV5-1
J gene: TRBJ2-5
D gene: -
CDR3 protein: CASSLSGSQNGETQYF

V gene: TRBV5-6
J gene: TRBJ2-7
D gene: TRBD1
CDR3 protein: CASSTDRANYEQYF

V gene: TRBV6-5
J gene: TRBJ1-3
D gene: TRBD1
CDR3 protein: CACRDSGNTIYF

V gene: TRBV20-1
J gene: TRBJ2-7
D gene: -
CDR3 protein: CSAPRGGAIELYF

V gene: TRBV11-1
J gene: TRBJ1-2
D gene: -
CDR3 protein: CVGSLTSGVGYDYTF

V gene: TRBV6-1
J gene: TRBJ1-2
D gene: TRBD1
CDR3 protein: CASSKSPDRQGACGYTF

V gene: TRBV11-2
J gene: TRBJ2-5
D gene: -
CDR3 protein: CASRSGWGARETHYF

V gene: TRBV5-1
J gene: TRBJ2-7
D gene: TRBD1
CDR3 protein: CASSAYNRGKAAYEQYF

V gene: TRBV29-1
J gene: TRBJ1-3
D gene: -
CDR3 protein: CSVEGGNTIYF

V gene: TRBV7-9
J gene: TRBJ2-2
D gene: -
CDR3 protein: CASSLRGSRCTGELFF